This TCR beta chain was recovered during a study of blood T cell repertoires in COVID-19. Study summary: Both acute and convalescent COVID-19 samples were obtained from the United States, Italy and Spain. PBMCs, B-cell-depleted T cells, or T cells provided the cDNA or gDNA that made up the material.

Per the original methods: Amplification of reference gene primers was used by the study to estimate nucleated cell counts. Profiling relied on immunoSEQ multiplex PCR, and the TCRdb table lists in-frame clones only, not all of them. Clone size and the V and J calls come from that table; the DNA yielded D and trimming. Altogether over 150,000 clones are present, 91% being singletons, with the ten largest covering roughly 0.54%. CDR3 length equals 16 residues. Germline V gene sequence: CDR1 LNHDA, CDR2 SQIVND (reference sequence). The V segment lost 5 bases and the J segment 0 bases; nucleotides outside the gene matches: 5.

The chain combines TRBV19 with TRBJ1-5; 9 bases are shared with TRBD1. The TCR was taken from a man aged 50-60 years with acute or convalescent COVID-19. The specimen was peripheral blood. The CDR3 protein is CASSSQGARSNQPQHF. The CDR3 coding sequence is TGTGCCAGTAGTTCACAGGGGGCTCGTAGCAATCAGCCCCAGCATTTT.